One T cell receptor beta chain is described in this entry. Its antigen is not identified. Replicate PCRs from sorted subsets contained about 0.2 ug DNA, which is around 30,000 T cell genomes. Study processing details: Filtering was not the same, since immunoSEQ gave junction-only sequences without quality scores. Using immunoSEQ multiplex PCR, the repertoire was profiled, and TCRdb retains in-frame clones only, with some absent. The D gene and trimming were derived from the DNA, and the V and J assignments and clone size from that table. The sample holds around 580,000 clones, roughly 98% seen once. The CDR3 covers 14 residues. Germline CDR1 and CDR2: SGHAT and FQNNGV. Trimming shortened V by 3 bases and J by 4 bases, and 10 bases separated the two germline ends. Naivety among CD8 cells was defined by CD45RO negativity and positive CCR7 selection, thereby excluding terminally differentiated effector memory CD45RA+ cells.

The data were obtained in a study of shared clonotypes between healthy human individuals. Study-wide points: Several donors showed sharing of about 5.5% of naive CD4 clonotypes. Some clonotypes were shared by all four sorted-subset donors, while others were not shared. The non-shared ones had lower generation probabilities than the shared ones.

Input material: naive CD8+ T cells sorted from blood. The receptor comes from a man aged 25-45 years in good health. This chain uses TRBV11-2 with TRBJ2-1; possibly TRBD2 for D (5 bases). CDR3 in amino acids: CASSLVAPYNEQFF. For the CDR3, the DNA is TGTGCCAGCAGCTTGGTAGCGCCGTACAATGAGCAGTTCTTC.